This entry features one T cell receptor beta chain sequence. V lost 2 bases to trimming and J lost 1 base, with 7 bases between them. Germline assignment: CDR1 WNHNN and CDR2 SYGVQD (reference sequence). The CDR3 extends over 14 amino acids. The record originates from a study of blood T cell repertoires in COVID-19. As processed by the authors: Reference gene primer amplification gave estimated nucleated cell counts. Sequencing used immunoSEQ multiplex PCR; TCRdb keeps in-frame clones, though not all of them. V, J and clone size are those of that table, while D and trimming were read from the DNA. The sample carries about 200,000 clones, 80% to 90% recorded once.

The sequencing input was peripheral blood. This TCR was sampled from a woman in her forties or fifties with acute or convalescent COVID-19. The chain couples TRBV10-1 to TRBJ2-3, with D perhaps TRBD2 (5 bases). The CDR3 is CASSEVRGTDTQYF. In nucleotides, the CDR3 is TGCGCCAGCAGTGAGGTGCGGGGCACAGATACGCAGTATTTT.